The rows below give T cell receptor beta chains drawn from one sample of a study of T cell responses to AZD1222 COVID-19 vaccine. Method: immunoSEQ multiplex PCR; TCRdb's copy keeps in-frame clones and lacks some. The table lists about 130,000 clones, approximately 92% of them singletons. This material consisted of peripheral blood, taken 28 days after the second AZD1222 dose. All receptors derive from an adult who received the AZD1222 COVID-19 vaccine. Each CDR3 is given with its conserved first and last residue. A D gene is named only where the DNA matches it firmly. Where a row states a size, it is once, few, many or the class of an expanded clone; other rows omit it.

>NA|TRBJ1-1|NA|TRBV4-2
TGTGCCAGCAGCCAGACGGGCATGAACACTGAAGCTTTCTTT
CASSQTGMNTEAFF
>NA|TRBJ2-3|TRBD2|TRBV4-1
TGCGCCAGCAGCCGGTTAGCGGGGGTCGATACGCAGTATTTT
CASSRLAGVDTQYF
>NA|TRBJ1-1|NA|TRBV21-1
TGTGCCAGCAGCAAAGAAGCTTTCTTT
CASSKEAFF
>NA|TRBJ1-1|TRBD1|TRBV5-1
TGCGCCAGCAGCTTGGACAGGGGGACTGAAGCTTTCTTT
CASSLDRGTEAFF
>NA|TRBJ2-3|NA|TRBV7-3
TGTGCCAGCAGCTCTGGATACACAGATACGCAGTATTTT
CASSSGYTDTQYF
>few|TRBJ1-1|NA|TRBV27
TGTGCCAGCAGTTTCCACGGGAACACTGAAGCTTTCTTT
CASSFHGNTEAFF
>NA|TRBJ1-1|NA|TRBV4-1
TGCGCCAGCAGCCAACCTCAGGGGAACACTGAAGCTTTCTTT
CASSQPQGNTEAFF
>NA|TRBJ1-4|NA|TRBV10-1
TGCGCCAGCAGTAGGCGAACAGAAGAAAAACTGTTTTTT
CASSRRTEEKLFF
>NA|TRBJ2-5|NA|TRBV5-1
TGCGCCAGCAGTCCCGACTGGTGGCTCCAAGAGACCCAGTACTTC
CASSPDWWLQETQYF
>NA|TRBJ1-1|NA|TRBV15
TGTGCCACCAGCAGACAGGACGCGACTGAAGCTTTCTTT
CATSRQDATEAFF
>NA|TRBJ1-5|TRBD1|TRBV7-8
TGTGCCAGCAGCTTAGGTCTACGGACAGGAATCAATCAGCCCCAGCATTTT
CASSLGLRTGINQPQHF
>NA|TRBJ2-3|TRBD2|TRBV5-1
TGCGCCAGCAGGAGGCTAGCGGGGAGCACAGATACGCAGTATTTT
CASRRLAGSTDTQYF
>NA|TRBJ2-2|NA|TRBV11-2
TGTGCCAGCACCCTCGGAATAAGTCCCGGGGAGCTGTTTTTT
CASTLGISPGELFF
>NA|TRBJ2-2|NA|TRBV5-4
TGTGCCAGCAGCTTCACAGGGTCCGGGGAGCTGTTTTTT
CASSFTGSGELFF
>NA|TRBJ2-1|NA|TRBV2
TGTGCCAGCAGTGATCTTCAGGGCGCCCACTACAATGAGCAGTTCTTC
CASSDLQGAHYNEQFF
>NA|TRBJ1-5|NA|TRBV6-2/TRBV6-3
TGTGCCAGCAGTTGGGTCAATCAGCCCCAGCATTTT
CASSWVNQPQHF
>NA|TRBJ2-1|TRBD1|TRBV24-1
TGTGCCACCAGTGATGATACAGGGGGCGCATATGAGCAGTTCTTC
CATSDDTGGAYEQFF
>NA|TRBJ1-1|TRBD1|TRBV27
TGTGCCAGCAGTTTCTCCACAGGGGGGACTGAAGCTTTCTTT
CASSFSTGGTEAFF
>once|TRBJ1-6|TRBD1|TRBV6-8
TGTGCCAGCAGCATTATACCCCCCTGGGACAGAGATAATTCACCCCTCCACTTT
CASSIIPPWDRDNSPLHF
>NA|TRBJ1-3|NA|TRBV30
TGTGCCTGGACCCCGGGGAGACTCGGAAACACCATATATTTT
CAWTPGRLGNTIYF
>NA|TRBJ2-6|NA|TRBV18
TGTGCCAGCTCACGTTGGACTTCTGGGGCCAACGTCCTGACTTTC
CASSRWTSGANVLTF
>NA|TRBJ1-4|NA|TRBV30
TGTGCCTGGAGTCCCCCCCCTGGAGAAAAACTGTTTTTT
CAWSPPPGEKLFF
>once|TRBJ1-1|NA|TRBV4-1
TGCGCCAGCAGCCAACCGTACCGATCGCGGGAAAACACTGAAGCTTTCTTT
CASSQPYRSRENTEAFF
>NA|TRBJ2-3|TRBD2|TRBV4-3
TGCGCCAGCAGCCAAGAGCTAGCGGGCGGGCCCACAGATACGCAGTATTTT
CASSQELAGGPTDTQYF
>NA|TRBJ2-5|TRBD2|TRBV5-1
TGCGCCAGCAGCCGACTAGCGGGGGAGGCGGAGACCCAGTACTTC
CASSRLAGEAETQYF
>once|TRBJ1-2|NA|TRBV5-1
TGCGCCAGCAGGGCCGCCTATGGCTACACCTTC
CASRAAYGYTF
>NA|TRBJ1-1|NA|TRBV5-5
TGTGCCAGCAGCCCGGGGGCAGGGGTGAGTTCTGAAGCTTTCTTT
CASSPGAGVSSEAFF
>NA|TRBJ1-1|NA|TRBV6-6
TGTGCCAGCAGTTACCCTCAGGGGTTGGAGGCTTTCTTT
CASSYPQGLEAFF
>NA|TRBJ1-2|NA|TRBV19
TGTGCCAGTAAGGACGGGACTATCTATGGCTACACCTTC
CASKDGTIYGYTF
>NA|TRBJ1-2|NA|TRBV10-2
TGCGCCAGCAGTGGTCAGCCCACCTATGGCTACACCTTC
CASSGQPTYGYTF
>NA|TRBJ1-2|TRBD1|TRBV19
TGTGCCAGCGCGACGACAGGGGGCGGCTATGGCTACACCTTC
CASATTGGGYGYTF
>NA|TRBJ1-1|NA|TRBV18
TGTGCCAGCTCACCATTACGGGGATCTGAAGCTTTCTTT
CASSPLRGSEAFF
>once|TRBJ1-4|TRBD1|TRBV10-1
TGCGCCAGCAGTGAGAGGGCGACAGGGATGGGGGAACGAGGTGAAAAACTGTTTTTT
CASSERATGMGERGEKLFF
>once|TRBJ2-2|TRBD1|TRBV7-2
TGTGCCAGCAGCTTACGGACAGGGCTAACCGGGGAGCTGTTTTTT
CASSLRTGLTGELFF
>NA|TRBJ1-6|NA|TRBV28
TGTGCCAGCAGGAATATCCCCAACTGGTCACCCCTCCACTTT
CASRNIPNWSPLHF
>NA|TRBJ1-1|TRBD1|TRBV18
TGTGCCAGCTCACCAACGCTTGACAGGGGCTTCATGGACACTGAAGCTTTCTTT
CASSPTLDRGFMDTEAFF
>NA|TRBJ2-2|NA|TRBV7-3
TGTGCCAGCAGCTTAAACCCCGGTGGACGAACCGGGGAGCTGTTTTTT
CASSLNPGGRTGELFF
>NA|TRBJ1-3|NA|TRBV19
TGTGCCAGTACCTTAGGAAGCCTCCCTGGAAACACCATATATTTT
CASTLGSLPGNTIYF
>NA|TRBJ2-5|NA|TRBV5-1
TGCGCCAGCCCACACCAAGAGACCCAGTACTTC
CASPHQETQYF
>NA|TRBJ2-7|TRBD1|TRBV7-2
TGTGCCAGCAGCTCGACAGGGGGCCAGAACGAGCAGTACTTC
CASSSTGGQNEQYF
>NA|TRBJ2-2|TRBD1|TRBV19
TGTGCCAGTGAGACAGGGGGTTCCGCCGGGGAGCTGTTTTTT
CASETGGSAGELFF
>NA|TRBJ2-7|NA|TRBV6-4
TGTGCCAGCATACTCGAGGGATGTGACACCGAGACCTACGAGCAGTACTTC
CASILEGCDTETYEQYF
>NA|TRBJ2-1|TRBD1|TRBV5-1
TGCGCCAGCAGCTTGGCTGACAGGGTAGCCTACAATGAGCAGTTCTTC
CASSLADRVAYNEQFF
>NA|TRBJ2-2|TRBD1|TRBV28
TGTGCCAGCACACCCGGACAGGTGAAGACCGGGGAGCTGTTTTTT
CASTPGQVKTGELFF
>NA|TRBJ2-2|NA|TRBV29-1
TGCAGCGTTGTCGGGCCGTCCGGGGAGCTGTTTTTT
CSVVGPSGELFF
>NA|TRBJ1-3|NA|TRBV10-3
TGTGCCATTGACAGTCCTGGAAACACCATATATTTT
CAIDSPGNTIYF
>NA|TRBJ2-3|NA|TRBV7-9
TGTGCCAGCAGCTTAGATATGGGTGCAGATACGCAGTATTTT
CASSLDMGADTQYF
>NA|TRBJ1-6|NA|TRBV19
TGTGCCAGTACCTTCGGGTTGAGATCGAATTCACCCCTCCACTTT
CASTFGLRSNSPLHF
>NA|TRBJ1-2|NA|TRBV30
TGTGCCTGGACTCGGGGGGCCGGTGGCTACACCTTC
CAWTRGAGGYTF
>NA|TRBJ1-1|NA|TRBV7-3
TGTGCCAGCAGCTTAACTGGGGACGGAAACACTGAAGCTTTCTTT
CASSLTGDGNTEAFF